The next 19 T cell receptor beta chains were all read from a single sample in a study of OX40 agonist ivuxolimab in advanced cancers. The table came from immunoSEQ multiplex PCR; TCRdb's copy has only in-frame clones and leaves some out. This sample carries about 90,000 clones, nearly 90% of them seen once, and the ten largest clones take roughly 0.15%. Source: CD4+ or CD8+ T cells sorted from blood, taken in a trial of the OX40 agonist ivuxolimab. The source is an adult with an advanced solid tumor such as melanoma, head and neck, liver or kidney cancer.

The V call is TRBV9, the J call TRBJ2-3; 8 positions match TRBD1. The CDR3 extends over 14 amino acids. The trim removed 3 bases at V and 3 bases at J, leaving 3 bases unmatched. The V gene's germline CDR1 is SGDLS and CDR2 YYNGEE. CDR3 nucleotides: TGTGCCAGCAGCGATACAGGGGGGACAGATACGCAGTATTTT. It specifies CASSDTGGTDTQYF.

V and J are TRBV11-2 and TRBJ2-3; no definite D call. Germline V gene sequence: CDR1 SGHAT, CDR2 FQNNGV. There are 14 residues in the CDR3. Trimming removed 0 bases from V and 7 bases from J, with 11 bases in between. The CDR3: CASSLDLWVNTQYF. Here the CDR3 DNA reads TGTGCCAGCAGCTTAGATCTTTGGGTAAATACGCAGTATTTT.

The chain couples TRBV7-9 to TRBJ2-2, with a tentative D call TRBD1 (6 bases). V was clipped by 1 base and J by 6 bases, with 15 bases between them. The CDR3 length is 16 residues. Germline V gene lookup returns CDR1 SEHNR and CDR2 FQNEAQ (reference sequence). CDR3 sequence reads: CASSLVSGPGAGELFF. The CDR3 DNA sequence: TGTGCCAGCAGCTTAGTTTCAGGGCCAGGGGCCGGGGAGCTGTTTTTT.

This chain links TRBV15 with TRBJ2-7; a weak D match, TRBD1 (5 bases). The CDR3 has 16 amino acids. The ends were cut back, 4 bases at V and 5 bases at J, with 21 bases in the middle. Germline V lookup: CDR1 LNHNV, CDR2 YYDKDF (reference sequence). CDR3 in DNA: TGTGCCACCAGCATCGAGGCCAGGACACCAGCCAACGAGCAGTACTTC. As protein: CATSIEARTPANEQYF.

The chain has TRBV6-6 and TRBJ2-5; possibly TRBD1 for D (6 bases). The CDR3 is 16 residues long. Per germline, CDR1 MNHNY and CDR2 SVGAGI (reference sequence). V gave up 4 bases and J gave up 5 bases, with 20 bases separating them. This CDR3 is CASSSPGHPTEETQYF. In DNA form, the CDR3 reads TGTGCCAGCAGTTCCCCGGGACACCCAACAGAGGAGACCCAGTACTTC.

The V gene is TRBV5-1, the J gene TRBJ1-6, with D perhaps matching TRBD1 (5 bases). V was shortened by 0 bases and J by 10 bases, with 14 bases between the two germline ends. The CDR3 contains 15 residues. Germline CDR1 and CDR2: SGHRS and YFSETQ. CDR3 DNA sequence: TGCGCCAGCAGCTTGGCCGGTCAGGGAGCCTCACCCCTCCACTTT. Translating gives CASSLAGQGASPLHF. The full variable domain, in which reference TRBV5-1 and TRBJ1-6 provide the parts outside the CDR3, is KAGVTQTPRYLIKTRGQQVTLSCSPISGHRSVSWYQQTPGQGLQFLFEYFSETQRNKGNFPGRFSGRQFSNSRSEMNVSTLELGDSALYLCASSLAGQGASPLHFGNGTRLTVT.

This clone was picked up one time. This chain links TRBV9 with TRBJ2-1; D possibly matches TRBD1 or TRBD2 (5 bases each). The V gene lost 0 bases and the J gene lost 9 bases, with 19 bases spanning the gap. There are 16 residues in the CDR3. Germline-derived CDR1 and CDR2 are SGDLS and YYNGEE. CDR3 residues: CASSVVGTGVGGEQFF. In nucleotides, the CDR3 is TGTGCCAGCAGCGTAGTTGGGACCGGGGTTGGGGGTGAGCAGTTCTTC. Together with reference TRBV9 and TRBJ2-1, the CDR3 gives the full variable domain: DSGVTQTPKHLITATGQRVTLRCSPRSGDLSVYWYQQSLDQGLQFLIQYYNGEERAKGNILERFSAQQFPDLHSELNLSSLELGDSALYFCASSVVGTGVGGEQFFGPGTRLTVL.

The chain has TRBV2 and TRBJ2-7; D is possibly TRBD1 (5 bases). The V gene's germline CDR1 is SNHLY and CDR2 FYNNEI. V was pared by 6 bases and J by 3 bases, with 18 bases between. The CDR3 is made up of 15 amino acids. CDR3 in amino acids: CASRRDRALVYEQYF. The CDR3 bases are TGTGCCAGCAGACGAGACAGAGCCTTAGTCTACGAGCAGTACTTC.

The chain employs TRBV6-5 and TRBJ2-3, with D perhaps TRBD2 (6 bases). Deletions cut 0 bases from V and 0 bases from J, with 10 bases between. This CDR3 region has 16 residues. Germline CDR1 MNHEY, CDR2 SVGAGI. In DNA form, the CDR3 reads TGTGCCAGCAGTTACTCTAGCGGTTTTAGCACAGATACGCAGTATTTT. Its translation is CASSYSSGFSTDTQYF.

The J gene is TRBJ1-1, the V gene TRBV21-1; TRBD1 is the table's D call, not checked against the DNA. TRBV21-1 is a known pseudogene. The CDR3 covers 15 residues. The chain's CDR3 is CASSLKGHLNTEAFF. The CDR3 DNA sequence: TGTGCCAGCAGCTTAAAGGGACACCTGAACACTGAAGCTTTCTTT.

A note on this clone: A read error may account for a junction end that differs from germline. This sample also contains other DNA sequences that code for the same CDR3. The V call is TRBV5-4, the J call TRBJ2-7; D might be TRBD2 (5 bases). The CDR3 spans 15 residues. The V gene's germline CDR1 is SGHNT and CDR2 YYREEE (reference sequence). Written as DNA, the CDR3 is TGTGCCAGCAGCTTGGGGACTCTTAGCTCCTACGAACAGTACTTC. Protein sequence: CASSLGTLSSYEQYF.

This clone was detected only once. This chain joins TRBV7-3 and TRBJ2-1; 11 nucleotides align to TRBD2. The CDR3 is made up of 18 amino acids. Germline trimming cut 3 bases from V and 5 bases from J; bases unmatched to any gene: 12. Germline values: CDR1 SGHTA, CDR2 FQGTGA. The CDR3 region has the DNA TGTGCCAGCAGCTTCCAACCTCTCATAGCGGGAGGGAACAATGAGCAGTTCTTC. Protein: CASSFQPLIAGGNNEQFF.

CDR3 loop: CASSRLWGPYEQYF. DNA of the CDR3: TGTGCCAGCAGCCGTCTGTGGGGCCCCTACGAGCAGTACTTC. The chain has TRBV7-6 and TRBJ2-7; D may be TRBD1 (5 bases). CDR1 and CDR2 from the germline V gene are SGHVS and FNYEAQ. V was cut by 5 bases and J by 2 bases, with 13 bases left in between. The CDR3 runs to 14 residues.

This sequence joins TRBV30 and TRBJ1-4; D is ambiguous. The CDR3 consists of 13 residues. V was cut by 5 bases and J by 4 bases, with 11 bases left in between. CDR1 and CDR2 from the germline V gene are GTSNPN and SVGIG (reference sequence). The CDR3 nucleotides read TGTGCCTGGGGATTTGCGGTTAATGAAAAACTGTTTTTT. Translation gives CAWGFAVNEKLFF.

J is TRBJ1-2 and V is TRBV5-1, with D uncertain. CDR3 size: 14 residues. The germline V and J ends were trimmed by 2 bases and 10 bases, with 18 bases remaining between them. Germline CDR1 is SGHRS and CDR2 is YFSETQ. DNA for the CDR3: TGCGCCAGCAGCTTCGACGTGGCAGGTCATGACTACACCTTC. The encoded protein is CASSFDVAGHDYTF. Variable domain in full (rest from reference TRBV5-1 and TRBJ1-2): KAGVTQTPRYLIKTRGQQVTLSCSPISGHRSVSWYQQTPGQGLQFLFEYFSETQRNKGNFPGRFSGRQFSNSRSEMNVSTLELGDSALYLCASSFDVAGHDYTFGSGTRLTVV.

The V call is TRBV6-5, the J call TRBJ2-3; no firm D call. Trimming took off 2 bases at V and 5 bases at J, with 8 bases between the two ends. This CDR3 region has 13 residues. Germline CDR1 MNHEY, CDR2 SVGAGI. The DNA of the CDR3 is TGTGCCAGCAGTTACGAAATCGGAGATACGCAGTATTTT. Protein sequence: CASSYEIGDTQYF.

The CDR3 is CASRALGANVLTF. The CDR3 DNA is TGTGCCAGCAGGGCCCTTGGGGCCAACGTCCTGACTTTC. The chain has TRBV6-1 and TRBJ2-6; no clear D. CDR3 size: 13 residues. Germline V CDR1 and CDR2: MNHNS, SASEGT. With 6 bases removed from V and 3 bases from J, the gap between germline ends came to 6 bases.

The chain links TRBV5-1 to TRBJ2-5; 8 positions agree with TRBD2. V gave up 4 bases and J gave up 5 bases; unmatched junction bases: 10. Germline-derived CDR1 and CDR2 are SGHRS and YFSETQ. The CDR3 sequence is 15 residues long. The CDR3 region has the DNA TGCGCCAGCAGCCCCCAGGGACTAGGGGGGGAGACCCAGTACTTC. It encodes CASSPQGLGGETQYF. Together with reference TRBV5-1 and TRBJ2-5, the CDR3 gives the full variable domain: KAGVTQTPRYLIKTRGQQVTLSCSPISGHRSVSWYQQTPGQGLQFLFEYFSETQRNKGNFPGRFSGRQFSNSRSEMNVSTLELGDSALYLCASSPQGLGGETQYFGPGTRLLVL.

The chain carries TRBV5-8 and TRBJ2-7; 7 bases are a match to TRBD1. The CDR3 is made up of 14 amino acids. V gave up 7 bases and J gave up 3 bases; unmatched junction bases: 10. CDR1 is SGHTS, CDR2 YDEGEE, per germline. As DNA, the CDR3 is TGTGCCAGCCCCCGGTGGGACAGTAACTACGAGCAGTACTTC. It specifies CASPRWDSNYEQYF.